This TCR beta chain comes out of a study of T cell clones after liver transplantation. On the study more broadly: Liver transplant recipients had immunosuppression withdrawal attempted within 2 years. Three of the eight recipients were HCV-positive; the rest had non-autoimmune, non-viral transplant indications.

Germline V gives CDR1 MNHNS, CDR2 SASEGT. V lost 2 bases and J 7 bases, leaving 6 bases between the germline ends. This CDR3 is 12 amino acids long. Clones were read by immunoSEQ multiplex PCR, and TCRdb kept only the in-frame ones, dropping some. The sample gives more than 65,000 clones, around 80% of which show up once; 0.65% to 0.85% is in the top ten. This sequence was found in a human patient who received a liver transplant. Part of the T cells may come from the graft donor. Specimen: CD4+ T cells from blood, collected 12 months after liver transplant. This sequence joins TRBV6-1 and TRBJ2-1, with unresolved D. The CDR3 sequence is CASSEYPNEQFF. The DNA for the CDR3 is TGTGCCAGCAGTGAATACCCGAATGAGCAGTTCTTC.